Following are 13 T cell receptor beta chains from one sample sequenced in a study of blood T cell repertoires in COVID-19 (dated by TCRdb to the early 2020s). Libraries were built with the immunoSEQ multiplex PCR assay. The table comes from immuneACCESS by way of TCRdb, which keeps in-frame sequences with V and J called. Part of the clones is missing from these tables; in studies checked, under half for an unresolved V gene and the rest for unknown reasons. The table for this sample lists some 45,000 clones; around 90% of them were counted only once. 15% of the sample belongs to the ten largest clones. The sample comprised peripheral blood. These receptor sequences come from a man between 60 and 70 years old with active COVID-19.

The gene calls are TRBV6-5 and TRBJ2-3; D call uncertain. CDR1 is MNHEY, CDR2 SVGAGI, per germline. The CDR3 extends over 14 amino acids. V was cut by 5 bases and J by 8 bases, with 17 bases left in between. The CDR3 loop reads CASSPRPSPGTQYF. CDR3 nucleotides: TGTGCCAGCAGTCCCCGGCCGAGTCCGGGTACGCAGTATTTT.

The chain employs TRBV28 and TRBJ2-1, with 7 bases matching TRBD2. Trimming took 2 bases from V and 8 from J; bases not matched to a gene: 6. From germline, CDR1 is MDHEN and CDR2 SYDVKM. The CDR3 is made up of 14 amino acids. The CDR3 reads CASSLGGRVYEQFF. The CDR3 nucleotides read TGTGCCAGCAGTTTAGGGGGGAGGGTATATGAGCAGTTCTTC.

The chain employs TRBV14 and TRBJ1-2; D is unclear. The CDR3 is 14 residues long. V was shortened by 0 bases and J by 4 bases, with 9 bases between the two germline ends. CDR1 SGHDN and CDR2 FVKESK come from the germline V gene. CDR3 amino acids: CASSQDRQSYGYTF. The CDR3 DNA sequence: TGTGCCAGCAGCCAAGATAGACAATCCTATGGCTACACCTTC.

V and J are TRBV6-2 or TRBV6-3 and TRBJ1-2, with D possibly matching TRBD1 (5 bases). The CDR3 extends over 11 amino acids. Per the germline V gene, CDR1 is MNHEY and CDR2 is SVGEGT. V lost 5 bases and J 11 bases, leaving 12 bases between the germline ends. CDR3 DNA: TGTGCCAGCAGTCCAGGGTTGGGGTACACCTTC. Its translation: CASSPGLGYTF.

The CDR3 protein is CASSIVAGVFGTEAFF. CDR3 nucleotides: TGTGCCAGTAGTATAGTCGCAGGGGTATTTGGCACTGAAGCTTTCTTT. The chain recombines TRBV19 with TRBJ1-1, with a weak D call TRBD1 (6 bases). V lost 1 base, J lost 4 bases, and 16 bases lay in between. The CDR3 runs 16 residues. Germline V gene data show CDR1 as LNHDA and CDR2 as SQIVND (reference sequence).

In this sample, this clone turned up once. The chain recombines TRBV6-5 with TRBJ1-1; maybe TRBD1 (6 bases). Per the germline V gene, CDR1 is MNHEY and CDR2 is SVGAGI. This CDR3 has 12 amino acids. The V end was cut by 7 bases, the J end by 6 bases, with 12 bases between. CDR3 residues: CASTRGGAEAFF. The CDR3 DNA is TGTGCCAGCACTAGGGGGGGGGCTGAAGCTTTCTTT.

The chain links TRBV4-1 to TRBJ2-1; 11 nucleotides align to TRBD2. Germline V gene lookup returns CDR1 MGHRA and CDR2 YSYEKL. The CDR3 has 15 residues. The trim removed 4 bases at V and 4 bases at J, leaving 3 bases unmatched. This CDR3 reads CASSPLAGGYNEQFF. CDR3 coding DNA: TGCGCCAGCAGCCCATTAGCGGGGGGGTACAATGAGCAGTTCTTC.

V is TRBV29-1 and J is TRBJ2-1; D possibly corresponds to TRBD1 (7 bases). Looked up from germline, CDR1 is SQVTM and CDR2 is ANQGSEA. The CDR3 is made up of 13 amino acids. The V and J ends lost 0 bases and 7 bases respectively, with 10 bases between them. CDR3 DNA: TGCAGCGTTGAAGAATCAGGGGGGAATGAGCAGTTCTTC. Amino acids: CSVEESGGNEQFF.

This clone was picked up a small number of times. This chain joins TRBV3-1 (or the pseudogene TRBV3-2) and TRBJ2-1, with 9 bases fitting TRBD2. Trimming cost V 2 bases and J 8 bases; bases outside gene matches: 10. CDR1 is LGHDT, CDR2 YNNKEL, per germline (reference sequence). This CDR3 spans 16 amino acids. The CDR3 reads CASSQISGSLMDEQFF. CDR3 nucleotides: TGTGCCAGCAGCCAAATTAGCGGGAGCCTCATGGATGAGCAGTTCTTC.

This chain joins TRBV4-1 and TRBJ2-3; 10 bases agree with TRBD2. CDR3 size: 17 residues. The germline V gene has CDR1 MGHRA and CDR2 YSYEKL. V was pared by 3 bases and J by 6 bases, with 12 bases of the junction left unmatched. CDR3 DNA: TGCGCCAGCAGCCAGACTCCTAGCGGGAGTAGCTGGGATACGCAGTATTTT. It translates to CASSQTPSGSSWDTQYF.

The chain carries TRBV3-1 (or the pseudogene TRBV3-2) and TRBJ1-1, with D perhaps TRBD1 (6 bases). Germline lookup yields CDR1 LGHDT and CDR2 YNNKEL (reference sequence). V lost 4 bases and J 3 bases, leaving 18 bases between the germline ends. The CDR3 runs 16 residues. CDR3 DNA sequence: TGTGCCAGCAGCCCGGACAGCAGGAGGAGAGACACTGAAGCTTTCTTT. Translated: CASSPDSRRRDTEAFF.

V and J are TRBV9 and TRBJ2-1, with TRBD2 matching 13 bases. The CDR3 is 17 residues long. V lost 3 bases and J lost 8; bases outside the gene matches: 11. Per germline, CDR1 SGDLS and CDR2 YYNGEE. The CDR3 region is CASSALLAGGRVDEQFF. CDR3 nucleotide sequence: TGTGCCAGCAGCGCGCTACTAGCGGGGGGGCGGGTCGATGAGCAGTTCTTC.

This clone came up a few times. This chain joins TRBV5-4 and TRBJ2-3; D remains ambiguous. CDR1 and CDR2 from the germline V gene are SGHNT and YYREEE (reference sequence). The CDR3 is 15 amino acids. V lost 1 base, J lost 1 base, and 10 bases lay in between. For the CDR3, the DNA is TGTGCCAGCAGCTTGAGAGAAATCGGCACAGATACGCAGTATTTT. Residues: CASSLREIGTDTQYF.